The clone carrying this TCR beta chain appeared many times. The antigen remains undetermined. The sample originates from a study of T cells in Graves' hyperthyroidism and ophthalmopathy. About the study: Peripheral blood draws took place at initial diagnosis, ahead of any treatment. Broader study findings: The model made its ophthalmopathy prediction, and onset followed a median about 6 months later.

The J segment lost 3 bases and the V segment lost 4 bases, leaving 9 bases of the junction unmatched. The CDR3 length is 16 residues. Germline V gene lookup returns CDR1 SGHKS and CDR2 YYEKEE (reference sequence). Amplified regions were TCR beta CDR3 sequences from RNA transcripts. The HTBI primer set drove a first-round RT-PCR of the TCR CDR3. Each CDR3 protein gets one entry after TCRdb re-called the multiplex PCR reads with MiXCR. Among about 400,000 distinct CDR3 sequences listed, roughly 14% were seen once. Diagnosing involved the use of clinical symptoms, serum thyroxine and TRAb, thyroid ultrasound and orbital computed tomography. Cells are PBMCs isolated from roughly 9.3 ml of fresh blood.

The TCR was taken from a man aged 18 to 30 with Graves' ophthalmopathy. Sequencing was carried out using blood. This chain connects TRBV5-5 to TRBJ1-4, with 7 bases fitting TRBD1. In DNA form, the CDR3 reads TGTGCCAGCAGCCCCGGGTGGACAGGTTCTAATGAAAAACTGTTTTTT. It specifies CASSPGWTGSNEKLFF.